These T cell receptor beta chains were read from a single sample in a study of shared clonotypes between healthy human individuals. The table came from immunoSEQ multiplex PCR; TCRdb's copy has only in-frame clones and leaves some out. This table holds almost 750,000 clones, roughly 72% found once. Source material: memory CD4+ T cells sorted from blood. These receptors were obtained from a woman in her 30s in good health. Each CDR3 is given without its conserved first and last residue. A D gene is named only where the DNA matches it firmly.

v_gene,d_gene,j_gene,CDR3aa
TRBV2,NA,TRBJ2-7,ASSEVGGAFDEQY
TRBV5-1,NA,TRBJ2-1,ASSLPRSSYNEQF
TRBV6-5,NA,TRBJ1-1,AAGRNTEAF
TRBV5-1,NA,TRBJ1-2,ASHHSGDSNYGYT
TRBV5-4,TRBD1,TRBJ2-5,ATGQDLSAQY
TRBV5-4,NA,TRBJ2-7,ASSWAGATYEQY
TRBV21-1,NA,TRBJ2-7,ASSPQREGPHEQY
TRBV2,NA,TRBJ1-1,ASSHGHTEAF
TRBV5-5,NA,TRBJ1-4,ASSREQGVDEKLF
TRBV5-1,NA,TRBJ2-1,ASSLAVSSYNEQF
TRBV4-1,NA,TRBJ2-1,ASSQGRTGREYNEQF
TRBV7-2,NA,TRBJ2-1,ASSLGPGVIWNEQF
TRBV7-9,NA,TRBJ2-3,ASSSDLQGSTDTQY
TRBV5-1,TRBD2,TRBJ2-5,ASSLDGRRETQY
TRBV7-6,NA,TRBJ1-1,ASSYARENTEAF
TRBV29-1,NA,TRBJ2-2,SVDGDTGEPF
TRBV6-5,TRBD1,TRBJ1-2,ASSSTGDYGYT
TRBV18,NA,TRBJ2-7,ASSFLSSSEQY
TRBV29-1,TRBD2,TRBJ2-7,SVEPRSGSFEQY
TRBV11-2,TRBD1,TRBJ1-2,ASSLRTGTSFGYGYT
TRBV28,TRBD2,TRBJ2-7,ASSTSLLAGSYEQY
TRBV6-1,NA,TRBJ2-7,ASSEDLFGQY
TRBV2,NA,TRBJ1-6,ASSDLGGANSPLH
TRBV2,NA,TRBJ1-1,ASRGRTVNLQAF
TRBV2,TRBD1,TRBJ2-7,ASNPGQGAYEQY
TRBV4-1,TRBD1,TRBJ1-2,ASSESPGTGGYGYT
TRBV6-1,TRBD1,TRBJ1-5,ASSGLGTANQPQH